The present entry profiles one T cell receptor beta chain with its context. Its antigen is unknown. A second PCR of about 7 to 12 cycles used a sample-barcoded 5' primer and a J-beta primer mix. The template-switch adaptor was a 5' adaptor with 12 random nucleotides. It tagged each cDNA molecule. TCRdb processed the 5' RACE reads anew with MiXCR; each CDR3 protein has one entry. The sample consists of approximately 1,100,000 distinct CDR3 sequences, 40% to 55% of them appearing once. The CDR3 has 13 amino acids. V dropped 9 bases and J dropped 2; count of bases not matched to a gene: 3. Germline V CDR1 and CDR2: MDHEN, SYDVKM. This record comes from a study of blood T cells in healthy people across ages. Study observations and caveats: One million T cells yielded diversity estimates that were considered underestimates. Diversity of TCR beta per million T cells declined in a roughly linear way with age.

Sequencing was carried out using blood. The chain couples TRBV28 to TRBJ2-1; 8 bases are a match to TRBD1. This receptor was taken from a woman aged 60-75 years in good health. DNA of the CDR3: TGTGCCAGTCGACAGGGGACCTACAATGAGCAGTTCTTC. This gives the protein CASRQGTYNEQFF.